A selection of T cell receptor beta chains follows, all from one sample in a study of blood T cells in healthy people across ages. Via MiXCR, TCRdb re-called the 5' RACE reads, giving one row per CDR3 protein. The table has 700,000 to 900,000 distinct CDR3 sequences, 40% to 65% seen once; the top ten hold approximately 40%. Sample: blood. The receptors come from a man older than 75 in good health. Each CDR3 is given with its conserved first and last residue. Size tells how often a clone was seen (once, few, many) or the class of an expanded clone, and some rows leave it out.

v_call	j_call	clone_size	cdr3_aa
TRBV18	TRBJ2-3	-	CASSPLARGDTQYF
TRBV18	TRBJ1-2	-	CASSADRSYGYTF
TRBV5-6	TRBJ2-5	-	CASSRQGLGETQYF
TRBV7-9	TRBJ1-6	few	CASSLAGGNSPLHF
TRBV18	TRBJ1-2	-	CASSPWTGANYGYTF
TRBV12-3/TRBV12-4	TRBJ2-3	-	CASRPRGRYAYF
TRBV29-1	TRBJ2-1	many	CSVEDTGRHSYNEQFF
TRBV28	TRBJ2-7	-	CASGEGETRYF
TRBV4-1	TRBJ1-2	-	CASSQDGAGKGGYTF
TRBV5-1	TRBJ1-4	-	CASSLPGRNEKLFF
TRBV4-1	TRBJ1-4	-	CASSLTGPEKLFF
TRBV6-5	TRBJ1-5	-	CASSYGTERGYSNQPQHF
TRBV7-3	TRBJ2-4	few	CASSPTRLGLAKNIQYF
TRBV28	TRBJ2-1	few	CASRQASYNEQFF
TRBV6-2/TRBV6-3	TRBJ2-1	-	CASSYADLGYNEQFF
TRBV20-1	-	few	CSAWTSVQTEQYF
TRBV2	-	-	CASSDPSRDEQYF
TRBV10-3	TRBJ1-2	-	CAIAGTGGLWNYGYTF
TRBV28	TRBJ2-3	once	CASSLDSSGGSTDTQYF
TRBV21-1	TRBJ2-3	few	CASSKGLSWGRGHRYAYF
TRBV10-3	TRBJ2-3	-	CAISSLGGSTDTQYF
TRBV13	TRBJ2-3	few	CASSLGGRADTQYF
TRBV29-1	TRBJ2-1	-	CSAPGISGRGDTGQFF
TRBV9	TRBJ1-1	many	CASSPTPVNTEAFF
TRBV14	TRBJ2-1	-	CASSQGTSGRVNEQFF
TRBV4-2	TRBJ2-7	-	CASSPGLAGGTSYEQYF
TRBV5-1	-	-	CASSPGGQGFEQYF
TRBV12-3/TRBV12-4	TRBJ2-1	-	CASSQTSDIYNEQFF
TRBV5-1	TRBJ1-4	-	CASSWGQDSSEKLFF
TRBV4-1	TRBJ2-7	few	CASSQEGQVKSYEQYF
TRBV18	TRBJ2-1	-	CASSPTSGGQSEQFF
TRBV10-3	TRBJ2-5	-	CAISESTPGQGKETQYF
TRBV24-1	TRBJ2-1	once	CATTNSYNEQFF